The clone carrying this T cell receptor (beta chain) was seen many times. Its antigen remains unknown. The data belong to a study of CD8 T cells in ankylosing spondylitis. The V gene lost 4 bases and the J gene lost 6 bases, with 20 bases spanning the gap. This CDR3 comprises 16 residues. Germline CDR1 is SGDLS and CDR2 is YYNGEE. Libraries of TCR beta came from quantitative 5'-RACE with molecular barcodes. TCRdb called the 5' RACE reads again in MiXCR, with one record for every CDR3 protein. The table lists some 7,000 distinct CDR3 sequences, approximately 3% of them singletons. The study's findings and limits: Seemingly characteristic of ankylosing spondylitis blood was a TCR beta motif consisting of under ten highly homologous variants. Within matched ankylosing spondylitis synovial fluid, disease-linked clones were reportedly significantly enriched.

The sample was blood, either unsorted or a sorted T cell fraction (not recorded which). The sequence derives from a female donor with ankylosing spondylitis or in good health (not recorded which). The chain uses TRBV9 and TRBJ2-1; D possibly corresponds to TRBD2 (6 bases). CDR3 region: CASSPHPLEGLNEQFF. CDR3 coding DNA: TGTGCCAGCAGCCCCCACCCCTTGGAGGGCCTCAATGAGCAGTTCTTC. Looking up the rest from reference TRBV9 and TRBJ2-1 gives the full variable domain: DSGVTQTPKHLITATGQRVTLRCSPRSGDLSVYWYQQSLDQGLQFLIQYYNGEERAKGNILERFSAQQFPDLHSELNLSSLELGDSALYFCASSPHPLEGLNEQFFGPGTRLTVL.